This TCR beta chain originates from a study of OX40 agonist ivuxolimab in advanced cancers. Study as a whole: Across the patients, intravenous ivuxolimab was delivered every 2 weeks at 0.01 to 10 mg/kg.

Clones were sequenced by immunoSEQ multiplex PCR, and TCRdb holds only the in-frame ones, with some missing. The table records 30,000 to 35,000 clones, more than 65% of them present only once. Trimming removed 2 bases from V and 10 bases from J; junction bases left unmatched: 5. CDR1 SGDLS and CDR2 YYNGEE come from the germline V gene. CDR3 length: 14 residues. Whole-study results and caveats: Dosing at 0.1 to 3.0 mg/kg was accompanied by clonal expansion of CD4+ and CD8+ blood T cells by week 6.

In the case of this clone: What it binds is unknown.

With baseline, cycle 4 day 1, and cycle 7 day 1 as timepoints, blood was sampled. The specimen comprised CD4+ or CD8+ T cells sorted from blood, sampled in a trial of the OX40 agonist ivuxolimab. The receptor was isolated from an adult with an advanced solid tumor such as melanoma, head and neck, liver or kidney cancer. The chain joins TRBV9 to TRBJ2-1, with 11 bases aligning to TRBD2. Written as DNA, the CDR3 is TGTGCCAGCAGCGTTAGCGGGAGGGCCGAGGAGCAGTTCTTC. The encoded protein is CASSVSGRAEEQFF. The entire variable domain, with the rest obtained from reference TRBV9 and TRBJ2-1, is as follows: DSGVTQTPKHLITATGQRVTLRCSPRSGDLSVYWYQQSLDQGLQFLIQYYNGEERAKGNILERFSAQQFPDLHSELNLSSLELGDSALYFCASSVSGRAEEQFFGPGTRLTVL.